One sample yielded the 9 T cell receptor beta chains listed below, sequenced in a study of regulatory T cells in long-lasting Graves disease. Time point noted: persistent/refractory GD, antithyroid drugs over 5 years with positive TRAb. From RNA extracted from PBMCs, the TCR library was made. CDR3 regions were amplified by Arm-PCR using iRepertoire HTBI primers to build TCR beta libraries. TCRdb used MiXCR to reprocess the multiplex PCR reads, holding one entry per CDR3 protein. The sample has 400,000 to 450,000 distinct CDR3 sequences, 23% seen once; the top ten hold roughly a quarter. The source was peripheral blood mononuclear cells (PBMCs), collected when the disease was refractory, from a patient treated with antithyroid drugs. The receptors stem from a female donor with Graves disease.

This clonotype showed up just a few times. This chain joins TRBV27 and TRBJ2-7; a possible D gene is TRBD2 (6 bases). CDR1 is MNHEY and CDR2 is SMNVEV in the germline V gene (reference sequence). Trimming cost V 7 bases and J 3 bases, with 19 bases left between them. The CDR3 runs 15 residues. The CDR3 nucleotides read TGTGCCAGCACCCTACCCCCGGAGGGCCTCTACGAGCAGTACTTC. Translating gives CASTLPPEGLYEQYF.

DNA for the CDR3: TGCAGTGCTAGTTTGGGCAGGGGGCTCGGCGAGCAGTACTTC. This translates into CSASLGRGLGEQYF. The chain has TRBV20-1 and TRBJ2-7, with TRBD1 identical over 8 bases. Trimming took 3 bases from V and 6 from J; bases not matched to a gene: 10. CDR1 is DFQATT, CDR2 SNEGSKA, per germline (reference sequence). This CDR3 has 14 amino acids.

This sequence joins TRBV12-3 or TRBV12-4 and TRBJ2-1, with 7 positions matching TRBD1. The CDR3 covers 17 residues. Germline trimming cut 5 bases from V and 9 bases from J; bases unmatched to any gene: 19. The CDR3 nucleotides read TGTGCCAGCAGTCCCCCGAGACAGACAGGGAGTCATCGTGAGCAGTTCTTC. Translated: CASSPPRQTGSHREQFF.

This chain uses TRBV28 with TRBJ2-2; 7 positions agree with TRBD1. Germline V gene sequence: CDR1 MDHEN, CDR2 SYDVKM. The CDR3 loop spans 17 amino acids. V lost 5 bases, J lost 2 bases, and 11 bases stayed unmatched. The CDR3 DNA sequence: TGTGCCAGCAGTGCCCTTAGGACAGGAGCCAACACCGGGGAGCTGTTTTTT. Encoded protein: CASSALRTGANTGELFF. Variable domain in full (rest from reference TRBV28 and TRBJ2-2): DVKVTQSSRYLVKRTGEKVFLECVQDMDHENMFWYRQDPGLGLRLIYFSYDVKMKEKGDIPEGYSVSREKKERFSLILESASTNQTSMYLCASSALRTGANTGELFFGEGSRLTVL.

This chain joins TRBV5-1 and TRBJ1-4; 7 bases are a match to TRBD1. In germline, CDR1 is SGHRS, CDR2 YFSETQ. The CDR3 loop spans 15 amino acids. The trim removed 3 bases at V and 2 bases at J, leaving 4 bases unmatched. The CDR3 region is CASSSVGQTNEKLFF. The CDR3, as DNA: TGCGCCAGCAGCTCGGTGGGACAGACTAATGAAAAACTGTTTTTT. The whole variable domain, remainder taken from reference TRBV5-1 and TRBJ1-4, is KAGVTQTPRYLIKTRGQQVTLSCSPISGHRSVSWYQQTPGQGLQFLFEYFSETQRNKGNFPGRFSGRQFSNSRSEMNVSTLELGDSALYLCASSSVGQTNEKLFFGSGTQLSVL.

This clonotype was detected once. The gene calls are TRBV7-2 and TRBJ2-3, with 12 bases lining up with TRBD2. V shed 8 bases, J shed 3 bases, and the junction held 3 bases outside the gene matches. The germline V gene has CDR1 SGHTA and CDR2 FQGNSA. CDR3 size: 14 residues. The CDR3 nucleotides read TGTGCCAGCCTTGGACTAGCGGGGACAGATACGCAGTATTTT. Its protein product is CASLGLAGTDTQYF.

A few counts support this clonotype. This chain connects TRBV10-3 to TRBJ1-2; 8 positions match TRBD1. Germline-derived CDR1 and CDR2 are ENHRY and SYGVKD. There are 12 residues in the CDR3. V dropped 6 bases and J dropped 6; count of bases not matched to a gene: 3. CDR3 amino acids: CAISPTGDGYTF. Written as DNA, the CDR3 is TGTGCCATCAGCCCGACAGGGGATGGCTACACCTTC.

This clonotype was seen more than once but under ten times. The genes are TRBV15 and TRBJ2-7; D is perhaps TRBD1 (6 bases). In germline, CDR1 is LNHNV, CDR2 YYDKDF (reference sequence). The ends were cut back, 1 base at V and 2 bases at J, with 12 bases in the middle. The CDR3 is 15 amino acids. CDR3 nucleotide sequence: TGTGCCACCAGCAGAGGCGCAGGGGCGGCCTACGAGCAGTACTTC. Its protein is CATSRGAGAAYEQYF.

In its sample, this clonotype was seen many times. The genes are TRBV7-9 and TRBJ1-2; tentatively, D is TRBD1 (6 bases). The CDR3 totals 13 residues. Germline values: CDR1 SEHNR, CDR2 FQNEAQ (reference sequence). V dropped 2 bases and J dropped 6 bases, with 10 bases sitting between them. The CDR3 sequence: CASSLTGGDGYTF. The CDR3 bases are TGTGCCAGCAGCTTAACGGGGGGCGATGGCTACACCTTC. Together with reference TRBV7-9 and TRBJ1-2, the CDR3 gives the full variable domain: DTGVSQNPRHKITKRGQNVTFRCDPISEHNRLYWYRQTLGQGPEFLTYFQNEAQLEKSRLLSDRFSAERPKGSFSTLEIQRTEQGDSAMYLCASSLTGGDGYTFGSGTRLTVV.